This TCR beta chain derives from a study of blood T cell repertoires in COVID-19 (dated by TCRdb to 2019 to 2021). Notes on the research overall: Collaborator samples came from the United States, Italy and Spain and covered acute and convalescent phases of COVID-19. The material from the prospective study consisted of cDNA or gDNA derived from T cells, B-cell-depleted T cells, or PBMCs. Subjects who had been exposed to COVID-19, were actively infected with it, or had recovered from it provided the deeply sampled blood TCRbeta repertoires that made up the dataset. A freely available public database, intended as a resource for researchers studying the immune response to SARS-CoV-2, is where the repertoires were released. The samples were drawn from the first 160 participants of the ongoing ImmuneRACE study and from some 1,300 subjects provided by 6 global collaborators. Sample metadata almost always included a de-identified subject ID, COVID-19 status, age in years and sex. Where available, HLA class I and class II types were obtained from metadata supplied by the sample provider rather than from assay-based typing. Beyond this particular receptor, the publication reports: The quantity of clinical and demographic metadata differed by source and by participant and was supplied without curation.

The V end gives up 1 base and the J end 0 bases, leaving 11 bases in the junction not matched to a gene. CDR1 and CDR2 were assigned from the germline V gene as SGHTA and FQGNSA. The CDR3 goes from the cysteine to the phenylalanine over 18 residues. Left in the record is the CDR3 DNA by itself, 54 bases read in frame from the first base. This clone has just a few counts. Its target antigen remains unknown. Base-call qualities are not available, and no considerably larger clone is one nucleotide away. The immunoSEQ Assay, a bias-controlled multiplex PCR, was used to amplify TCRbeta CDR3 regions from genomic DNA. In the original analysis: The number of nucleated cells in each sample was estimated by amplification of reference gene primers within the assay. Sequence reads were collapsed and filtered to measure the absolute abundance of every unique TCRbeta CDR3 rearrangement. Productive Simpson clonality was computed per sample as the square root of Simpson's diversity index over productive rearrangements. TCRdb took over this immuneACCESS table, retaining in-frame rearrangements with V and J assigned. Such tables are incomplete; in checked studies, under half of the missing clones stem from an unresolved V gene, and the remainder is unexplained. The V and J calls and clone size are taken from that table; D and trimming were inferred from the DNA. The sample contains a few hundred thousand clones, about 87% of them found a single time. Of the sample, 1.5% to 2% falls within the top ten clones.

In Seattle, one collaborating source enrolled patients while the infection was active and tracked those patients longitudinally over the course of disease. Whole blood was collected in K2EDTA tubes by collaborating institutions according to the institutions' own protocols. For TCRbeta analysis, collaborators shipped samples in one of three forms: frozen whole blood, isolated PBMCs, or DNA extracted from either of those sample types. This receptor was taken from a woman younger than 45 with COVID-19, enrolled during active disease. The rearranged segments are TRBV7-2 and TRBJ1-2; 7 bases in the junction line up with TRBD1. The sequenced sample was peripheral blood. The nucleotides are TGTGCCAGCAGCTTAGACCGACAGGGCGCGCGCCCTAACTATGGCTACACCTTC. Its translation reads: CASSLDRQGARPNYGYTF.